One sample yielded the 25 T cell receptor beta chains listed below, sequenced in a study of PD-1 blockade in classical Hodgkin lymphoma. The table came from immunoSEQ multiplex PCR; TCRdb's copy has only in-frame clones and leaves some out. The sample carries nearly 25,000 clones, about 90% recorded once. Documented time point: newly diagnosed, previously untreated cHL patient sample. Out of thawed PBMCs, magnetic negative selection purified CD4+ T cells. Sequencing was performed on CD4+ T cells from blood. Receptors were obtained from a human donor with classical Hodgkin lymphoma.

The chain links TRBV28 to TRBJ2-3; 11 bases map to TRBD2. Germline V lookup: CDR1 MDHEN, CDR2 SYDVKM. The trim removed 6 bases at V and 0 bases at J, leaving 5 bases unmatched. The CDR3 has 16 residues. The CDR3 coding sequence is TGTGCCAGCAGCACCCGACTAGCGGGGAGCACAGATACGCAGTATTTT. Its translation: CASSTRLAGSTDTQYF.

The CDR3, as DNA: TGTGCCAGCAGCCTGGACAGGGGTGGGGGGACTGAAGCTTTCTTT. Translating gives CASSLDRGGGTEAFF. The chain joins TRBV5-5 to TRBJ1-1, with TRBD1 identical over 9 bases. Germline CDR1 is SGHKS and CDR2 is YYEKEE (reference sequence). This CDR3 region has 15 residues. Trimming cost V 4 bases and J 5 bases; bases outside gene matches: 9.

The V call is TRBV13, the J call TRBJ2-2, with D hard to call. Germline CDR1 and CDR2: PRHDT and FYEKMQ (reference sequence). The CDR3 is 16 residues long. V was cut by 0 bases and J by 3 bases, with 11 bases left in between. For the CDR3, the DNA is TGTGCCAGCAGCTTAGGTGGCACGGTGGACACCGGGGAGCTGTTTTTT. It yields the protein CASSLGGTVDTGELFF.

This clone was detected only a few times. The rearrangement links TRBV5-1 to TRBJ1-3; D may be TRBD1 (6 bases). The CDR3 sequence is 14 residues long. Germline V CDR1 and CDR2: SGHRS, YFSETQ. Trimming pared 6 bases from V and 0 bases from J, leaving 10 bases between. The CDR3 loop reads CASTPDSSGNTIYF. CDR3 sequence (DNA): TGCGCCAGCACACCGGACAGCTCTGGAAACACCATATATTTT.

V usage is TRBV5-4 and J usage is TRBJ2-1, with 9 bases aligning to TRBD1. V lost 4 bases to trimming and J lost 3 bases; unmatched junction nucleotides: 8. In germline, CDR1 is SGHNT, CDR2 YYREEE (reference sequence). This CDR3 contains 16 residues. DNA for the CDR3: TGTGCCAGCAGCCAACCCGGGACAGGGAACTACAATGAGCAGTTCTTC. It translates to CASSQPGTGNYNEQFF.

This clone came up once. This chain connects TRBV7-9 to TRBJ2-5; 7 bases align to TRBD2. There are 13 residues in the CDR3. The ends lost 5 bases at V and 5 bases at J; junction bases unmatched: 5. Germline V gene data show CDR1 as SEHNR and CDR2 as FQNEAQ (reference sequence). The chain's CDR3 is CASSGLGRETQYF. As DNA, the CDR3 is TGTGCCAGCAGCGGACTAGGACGGGAGACCCAGTACTTC.

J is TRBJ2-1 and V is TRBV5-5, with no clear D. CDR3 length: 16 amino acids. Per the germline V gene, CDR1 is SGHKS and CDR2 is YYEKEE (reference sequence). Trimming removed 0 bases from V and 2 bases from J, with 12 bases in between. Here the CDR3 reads CASSLVPGVTYNEQFF. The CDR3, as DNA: TGTGCCAGCAGCTTGGTCCCAGGTGTAACCTACAATGAGCAGTTCTTC.

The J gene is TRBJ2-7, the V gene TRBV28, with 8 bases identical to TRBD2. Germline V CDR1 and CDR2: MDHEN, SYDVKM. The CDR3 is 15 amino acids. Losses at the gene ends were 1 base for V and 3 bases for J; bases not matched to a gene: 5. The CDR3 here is CASSLYQRGNYEQYF. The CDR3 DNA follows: TGTGCCAGCAGTTTATACCAGCGGGGGAACTACGAGCAGTACTTC.

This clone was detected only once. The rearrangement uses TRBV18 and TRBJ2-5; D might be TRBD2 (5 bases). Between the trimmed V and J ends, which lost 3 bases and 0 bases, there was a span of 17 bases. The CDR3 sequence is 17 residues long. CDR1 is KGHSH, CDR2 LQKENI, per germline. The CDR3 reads CASSPAAWVGDQETQYF. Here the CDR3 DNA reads TGTGCCAGCTCACCTGCCGCGTGGGTCGGGGACCAAGAGACCCAGTACTTC.

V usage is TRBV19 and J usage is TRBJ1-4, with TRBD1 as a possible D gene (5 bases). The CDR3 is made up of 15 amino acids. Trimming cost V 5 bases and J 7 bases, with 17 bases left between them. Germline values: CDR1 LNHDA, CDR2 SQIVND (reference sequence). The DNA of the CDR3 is TGTGCCAGTAGTCCGCGGGAGAGGAGGGGTGAAAAACTGTTTTTT. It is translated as CASSPRERRGEKLFF.

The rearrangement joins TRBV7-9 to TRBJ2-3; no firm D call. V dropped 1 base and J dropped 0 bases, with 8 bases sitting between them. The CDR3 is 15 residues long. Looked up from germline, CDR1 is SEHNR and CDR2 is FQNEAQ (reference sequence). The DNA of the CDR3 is TGTGCCAGCAGCTTAGGAGTGGGTAGCACAGATACGCAGTATTTT. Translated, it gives CASSLGVGSTDTQYF. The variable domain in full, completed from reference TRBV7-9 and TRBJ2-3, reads DTGVSQNPRHKITKRGQNVTFRCDPISEHNRLYWYRQTLGQGPEFLTYFQNEAQLEKSRLLSDRFSAERPKGSFSTLEIQRTEQGDSAMYLCASSLGVGSTDTQYFGPGTRLTVL.

In nucleotides, the CDR3 is TGCGCCAGCAGCGGAGGGGGTCTTGGTGGCTACACCTTC. Translating it yields CASSGGGLGGYTF. The V call is TRBV5-1, the J call TRBJ1-2; D may be TRBD1 (6 bases). With 4 bases removed from V and 7 bases from J, the gap between germline ends came to 14 bases. Germline CDR1 and CDR2: SGHRS and YFSETQ. The CDR3 is 13 residues long.

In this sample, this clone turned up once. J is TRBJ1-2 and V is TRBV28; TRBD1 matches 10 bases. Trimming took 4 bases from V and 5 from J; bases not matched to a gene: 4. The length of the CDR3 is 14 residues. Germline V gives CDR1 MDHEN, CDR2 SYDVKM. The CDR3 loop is CASSSTDRGYGYTF. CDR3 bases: TGTGCCAGCAGTTCTACGGACAGGGGGTATGGCTACACCTTC.

The CDR3 DNA follows: TGCAGCGCCGCGACCTGGGCAGGGCGCGAGCAGTACTTC. Translated, it gives CSAATWAGREQYF. The chain joins TRBV29-1 to TRBJ2-7; a weak D match, TRBD1 (5 bases). There are 13 residues in the CDR3. Germline CDR1 reads SQVTM; CDR2 reads ANQGSEA. V lost 7 bases and J 6 bases, leaving 19 bases between the germline ends.

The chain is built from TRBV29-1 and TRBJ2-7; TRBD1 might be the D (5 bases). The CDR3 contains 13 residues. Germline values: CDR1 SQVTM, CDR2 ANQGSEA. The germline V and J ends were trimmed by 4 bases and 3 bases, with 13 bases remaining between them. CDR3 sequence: CSVVQGTYYEQYF. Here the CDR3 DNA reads TGCAGCGTTGTTCAGGGAACCTACTACGAGCAGTACTTC.

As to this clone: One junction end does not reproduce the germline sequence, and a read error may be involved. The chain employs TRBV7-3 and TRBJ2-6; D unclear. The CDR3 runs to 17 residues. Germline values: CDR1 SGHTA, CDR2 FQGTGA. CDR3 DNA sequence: TGTGCCAGCAGCGAGAAGTGGCTTACAAAGTCGGGCCAACGTCCTGACTTC. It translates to CASSEKWLTKSGQRPDF. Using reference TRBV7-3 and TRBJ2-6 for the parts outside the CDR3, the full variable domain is GAGVSQTPSNKVTEKGKYVELRCDPISGHTALYWYRQSLGQGPEFLIYFQGTGAADDSGLPNDRFFAVRPEGSVSTLKIQRTERGDSAVYLCASSEKWLTKSGQRPDFGAGSRLTVL.

CDR3 DNA sequence: TGTGCCAGCTCACCCACAGGGATGAACACTGAAGCTTTCTTT. Translating it yields CASSPTGMNTEAFF. The genes are TRBV18 and TRBJ1-1; D possibly corresponds to TRBD1 (6 bases). Trimming stripped 3 bases from V and 0 bases from J, with 8 bases between. Germline loops: CDR1 KGHSH, CDR2 LQKENI. This CDR3 contains 14 residues.

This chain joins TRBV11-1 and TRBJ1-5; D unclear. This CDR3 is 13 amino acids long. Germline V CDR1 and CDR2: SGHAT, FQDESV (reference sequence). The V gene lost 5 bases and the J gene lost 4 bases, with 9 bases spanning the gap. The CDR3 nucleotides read TGTGCCAGCAGCCCGGACGGGAATCAGCCCCAGCATTTT. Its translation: CASSPDGNQPQHF.

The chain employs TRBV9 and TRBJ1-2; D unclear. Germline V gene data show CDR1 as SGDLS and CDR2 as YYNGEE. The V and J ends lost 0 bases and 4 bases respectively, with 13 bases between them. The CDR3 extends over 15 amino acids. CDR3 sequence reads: CASSVGFGVSYGYTF. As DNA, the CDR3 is TGTGCCAGCAGCGTAGGATTCGGGGTGAGCTATGGCTACACCTTC.

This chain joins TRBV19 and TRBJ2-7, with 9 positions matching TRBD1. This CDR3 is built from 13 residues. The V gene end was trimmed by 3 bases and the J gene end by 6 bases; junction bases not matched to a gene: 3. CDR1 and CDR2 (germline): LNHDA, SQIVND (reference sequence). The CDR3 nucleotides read TGTGCCAGTAGTATCACAGGGGGCGGCGAGCAGTACTTC. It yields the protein CASSITGGGEQYF.

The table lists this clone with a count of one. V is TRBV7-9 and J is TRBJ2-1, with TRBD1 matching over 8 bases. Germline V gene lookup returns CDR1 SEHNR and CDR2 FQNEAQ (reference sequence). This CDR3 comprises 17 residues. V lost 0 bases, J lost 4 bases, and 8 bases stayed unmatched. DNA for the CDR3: TGTGCCAGCAGCTTAGCGGTTGGACAGGGTCATTACAATGAGCAGTTCTTC. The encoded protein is CASSLAVGQGHYNEQFF.

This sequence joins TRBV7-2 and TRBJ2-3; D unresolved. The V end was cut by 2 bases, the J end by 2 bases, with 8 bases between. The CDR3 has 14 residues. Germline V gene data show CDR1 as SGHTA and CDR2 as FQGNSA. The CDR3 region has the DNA TGTGCCAGCAGCTTAATATTAGCCACAGATACGCAGTATTTT. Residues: CASSLILATDTQYF.

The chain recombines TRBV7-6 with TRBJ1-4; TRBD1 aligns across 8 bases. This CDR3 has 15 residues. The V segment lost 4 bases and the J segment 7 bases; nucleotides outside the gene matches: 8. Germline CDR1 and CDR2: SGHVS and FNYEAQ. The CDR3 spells CASSWQGALGEKLFF. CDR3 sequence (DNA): TGTGCCAGCAGCTGGCAGGGGGCCTTGGGTGAAAAACTGTTTTTT. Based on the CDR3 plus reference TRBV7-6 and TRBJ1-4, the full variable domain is GAGVSQSPRYKVTKRGQDVALRCDPISGHVSLYWYRQALGQGPEFLTYFNYEAQQDKSGLPNDRFSAERPEGSISTLTIQRTEQRDSAMYRCASSWQGALGEKLFFGSGTQLSVL.

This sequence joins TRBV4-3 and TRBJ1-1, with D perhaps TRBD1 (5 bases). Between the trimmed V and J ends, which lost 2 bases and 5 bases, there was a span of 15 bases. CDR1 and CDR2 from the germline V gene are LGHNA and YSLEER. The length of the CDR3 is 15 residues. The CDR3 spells CASSQIRGLGTEAFF. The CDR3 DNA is TGCGCCAGCAGCCAAATTAGGGGTCTAGGGACTGAAGCTTTCTTT.

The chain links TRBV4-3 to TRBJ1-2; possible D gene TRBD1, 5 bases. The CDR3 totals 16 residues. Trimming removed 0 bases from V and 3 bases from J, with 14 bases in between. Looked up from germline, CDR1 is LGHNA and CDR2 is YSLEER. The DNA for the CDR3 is TGCGCCAGCAGCCAAGAGGGGCCAGGGAGGGACTATGGCTACACCTTC. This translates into CASSQEGPGRDYGYTF.